This is a list of T cell receptor beta chains from one sample in a study of shared clonotypes between healthy human individuals. Sequencing was performed with immunoSEQ multiplex PCR; in TCRdb, only in-frame clones are kept and a portion is missing. The sample has around 2.5 million clones; roughly 93% are singletons. Input material: naive CD4+ T cells from PBMCs. The receptors originated from a young man in good health. Some clones in this sample may be carry-over from other donors' samples. Both conserved end residues are part of each CDR3. Fields, in order: clone size, J gene, D gene, V gene, CDR3 DNA, CDR3 protein. A D gene is named only where the DNA matches it firmly. Only some rows state a clone size, as once, few, many or a class for expanded clones.

abundance: -
j_gene: TRBJ1-1
d_gene: -
v_gene: TRBV7-9
CDR3nt: TGTGCCAGCAGCTTAGCGGGACGGGCCCACACTGAAGCTTTCTTT
CDR3aa: CASSLAGRAHTEAFF

abundance: -
j_gene: TRBJ2-7
d_gene: TRBD2
v_gene: TRBV6-1
CDR3nt: TGTGCCAGCAGTGAAGTCTTTAGCGGGGGGACTTCCGAGCAGTACTTC
CDR3aa: CASSEVFSGGTSEQYF

abundance: -
j_gene: TRBJ2-7
d_gene: -
v_gene: TRBV18
CDR3nt: TGTGCCAGCTCACCACCGTCAGGAACCGAGCAGTACTTC
CDR3aa: CASSPPSGTEQYF

abundance: -
j_gene: TRBJ2-2
d_gene: -
v_gene: TRBV25-1
CDR3nt: TGTGCCAGCAGTGAACGGGCCGCCACGAACACCGGGGAGCTGTTTTTT
CDR3aa: CASSERAATNTGELFF

abundance: -
j_gene: TRBJ1-2
d_gene: -
v_gene: TRBV6-5
CDR3nt: TGTGCCAGCAGTCGCTCGGGACACCTCCTCGGGGGCTACACCTTC
CDR3aa: CASSRSGHLLGGYTF

abundance: -
j_gene: TRBJ1-4
d_gene: -
v_gene: TRBV9
CDR3nt: TGTGCCAGCAGCCCGCACAGTGTCAATGAAAAACTGTTTTTT
CDR3aa: CASSPHSVNEKLFF

abundance: -
j_gene: TRBJ2-7
d_gene: TRBD2
v_gene: TRBV27
CDR3nt: TGTGCCAGCAGTTTAAGTCAGGCCCAGAGGCGGGAGGGCCACTGTGAGCAGTACTTC
CDR3aa: CASSLSQAQRREGHCEQYF

abundance: -
j_gene: TRBJ1-6
d_gene: TRBD1
v_gene: TRBV25-1
CDR3nt: TGTGCCAGCAGAGGACAGGGGCGTTCACCCCTCCACTTT
CDR3aa: CASRGQGRSPLHF

abundance: -
j_gene: TRBJ1-5
d_gene: -
v_gene: TRBV2
CDR3nt: TGTGCCAGCAGGCCGGGACTGAACAATCAGCCCCAGCATTTT
CDR3aa: CASRPGLNNQPQHF

abundance: -
j_gene: TRBJ1-5
d_gene: -
v_gene: TRBV6-1
CDR3nt: TGTGCCAGCAAGGGTCTGGGGACTTTTCGTCAGCCCCAGCATTTT
CDR3aa: CASKGLGTFRQPQHF

abundance: -
j_gene: TRBJ2-2
d_gene: TRBD2
v_gene: TRBV15
CDR3nt: TGTGCCACCAGCAGAGAAAGAATAGCGGGAACCGGGGAGCTGTTTTTT
CDR3aa: CATSRERIAGTGELFF

abundance: few
j_gene: TRBJ1-1
d_gene: -
v_gene: TRBV6-5
CDR3nt: TGTGCCAGCAGGCAACATGGGGTCCTGAACACTGAAGCTTTCTTT
CDR3aa: CASRQHGVLNTEAFF

abundance: -
j_gene: TRBJ2-7
d_gene: -
v_gene: TRBV11-3
CDR3nt: TGTGCCAGCAGCTTGGGGGGGCTCGAGCAGTACTTC
CDR3aa: CASSLGGLEQYF